What follows is one T cell receptor (beta chain) and its context. This clonotype has only one observation. Its recognized antigen is unknown. No base quality values were provided; no much bigger clone lies one nucleotide off. A lone read is weak support. The sample belongs to a study of CD8 T cells in Susac syndrome (dated by TCRdb to about 2019). For context, the study as a whole: Whether CD8+ T cell activation and differentiation in Susac syndrome was antigen driven was tested using repertoire sequencing.

Cut back by 6 bases and 4 bases, the V and J ends lie 20 bases apart. In the germline V gene, CDR1 corresponds to SGHNT and CDR2 to YENEEA. From its cysteine to its phenylalanine, the CDR3 spans 16 amino acids. Only the CDR3 portion is preserved as DNA: 48 bases, with reading frame beginning at the first base. RNA was extracted with the RNeasy kit and roughly 0.5 to 1 ug was reverse transcribed using random hexamers. The immunoSEQ multiplex PCR assay, covering 54 Vbeta and 13 Jbeta segments, was used to amplify TCR beta CDR3 regions. Bias from PCR amplification was corrected by using a synthetic template baseline for primer optimization and for computational correction. The authors' analysis ran thus. Only productive sequences were kept, with reads annotated to V, D and J genes according to IMGT and analyzed in immunoSEQ Analyzer. To calculate clonality, Shannon entropy was normalized by log2 of the number of productive unique sequences and then subtracted from one. For each patient and control, public and private clones were evaluated within the 100 most prevalent clones. Clones were defined as Susac-specific if absent from the healthy and MS cohorts, from more than 900 published viral clones and from other ImmuneACCESS disease sequences. In TCRdb, the public reads were trimmed at Q25 with fastp and aligned with MiXCR, with productive beta chains retained. A single entry per CDR3 protein holds the most common genes and DNA from its merged rows. In this record, the V and J calls reflect TCRdb's handling and not the investigators' own analysis. The table for this sample lists 150,000 to 200,000 distinct CDR3 sequences; 90% to 96% of them were counted only once. The top ten clones comprise 0.093% of the sample.

What the study reported, not specific to this receptor: The number of individuals in the TCR sequencing and HLA analysis was acknowledged as relatively small.

High-throughput TCR beta sequencing profiled peripheral blood CD8+ and CD4+ T cells from healthy donors, Susac syndrome patients and multiple sclerosis patients. The multiple sclerosis controls were treatment-naive patients whose relapsing-remitting disease, either stable or active, fulfilled the revised McDonald criteria. Bulk CD8+ and CD4+ T cells were purified magnetically by negative isolation, whereas CD8+ TEMRA cells were enriched by FACS. Blood was collected in EDTA tubes and processed within 24 hours, with PBMCs isolated through density gradient centrifugation. PBMCs destined for TCR sequencing were cryopreserved in liquid nitrogen and later thawed in a 37 °C water bath. The sorted or isolated CD4+, CD8+ and CD8+ TEMRA cells reached a purity of at least 90%.

The sequence was obtained from a human donor with multiple sclerosis. Sequencing used CD4+ T cells from PBMCs. The chain employs TRBV11-3 and TRBJ2-3, with no D gene named confidently. The CDR3 here reads CASSYRLAQVADTQYF. The sequenced DNA: TGTGCCAGCAGTTACCGGCTGGCACAAGTGGCAGATACGCAGTATTTT. The variable domain in full, with residues beyond the CDR3 obtained from the reference TRBV11-3 and TRBJ2-3 genes, is EAGVVQSPRYKIIEKKQPVAFWCNPISGHNTLYWYLQNLGQGPELLIRYENEEAVDDSQLPKDRFSAERLKGVDSTLKIQPAELGDSAVYLCASSYRLAQVADTQYFGPGTRLTVL.